The 18 T cell receptor beta chains below come from one sample, sequenced in a study of blood T cell repertoires in COVID-19. Profiled with immunoSEQ multiplex PCR; TCRdb holds only in-frame clones, not every one. Of around 140,000 clones listed, around 81% are singletons. The specimen was peripheral blood. Receptors were obtained from a human donor in a cohort sampled during active COVID-19.

The rearrangement links TRBV27 to TRBJ2-7; D unclear. The CDR3 consists of 11 residues. Germline values: CDR1 MNHEY, CDR2 SMNVEV (reference sequence). The V gene lost 5 bases and the J gene lost 6 bases, with 8 bases spanning the gap. The CDR3 sequence: CASSQRSEQYF. The CDR3 DNA reads TGTGCCAGCAGTCAGCGAAGCGAGCAGTACTTC.

The chain joins TRBV28 to TRBJ2-7, with D hard to call. V shed 8 bases and J shed 3 bases, with 14 bases lying between them. Per the germline V gene, CDR1 is MDHEN and CDR2 is SYDVKM. This CDR3 has 13 amino acids. The CDR3 nucleotides are TGTGCCAGCCTCGGCGGCCAACACTACGAGCAGTACTTC. Protein sequence: CASLGGQHYEQYF. Filled out from reference TRBV28 and TRBJ2-7, the complete variable domain reads DVKVTQSSRYLVKRTGEKVFLECVQDMDHENMFWYRQDPGLGLRLIYFSYDVKMKEKGDIPEGYSVSREKKERFSLILESASTNQTSMYLCASLGGQHYEQYFGPGTRLTVT.

This rearrangement joins TRBV7-6 to TRBJ2-1; 7 nucleotides align to TRBD2. The CDR3 is 16 amino acids. Trimming removed 4 bases from V and 2 bases from J; junction bases left unmatched: 8. CDR1 is SGHVS and CDR2 is FNYEAQ in the germline V gene. CDR3 region: CASSSMGGGAYNEQFF. The CDR3 DNA reads TGTGCCAGCAGCTCCATGGGGGGAGGGGCCTACAATGAGCAGTTCTTC.

In DNA, the CDR3 is TGTGCCACCAGTGATTCGGGGACAGGGAACAATGAGCAGTTCTTC. Amino acids: CATSDSGTGNNEQFF. The V call is TRBV24-1, the J call TRBJ2-1; 9 nucleotides align to TRBD1. This CDR3 is built from 15 residues. Germline V gene lookup returns CDR1 KGHDR and CDR2 SFDVKD. V shed 2 bases, J shed 5 bases, and the junction held 3 bases outside the gene matches.

In its sample, this clone was seen many times. This chain joins TRBV7-2 and TRBJ1-2; a weak D match, TRBD1 (5 bases). This CDR3 region has 13 residues. CDR1 and CDR2 (germline): SGHTA, FQGNSA. Trimming cost V 2 bases and J 4 bases, with 8 bases left between them. CDR3 loop: CASSLLTAYGYTF. CDR3 DNA sequence: TGTGCCAGCAGCTTACTGACAGCCTATGGCTACACCTTC.

This rearrangement joins TRBV28 to TRBJ2-7; 16 nucleotides align to TRBD2. The trim removed 2 bases at V and 8 bases at J, leaving 9 bases unmatched. This CDR3 is 17 amino acids long. Germline assignment: CDR1 MDHEN and CDR2 SYDVKM. The CDR3 DNA is TGTGCCAGCAGTTTAGGGACTAGCGGGAGGGCCGTCATGAAGCAGTACTTC. Translation gives CASSLGTSGRAVMKQYF.

The rearrangement links TRBV9 to TRBJ2-7; TRBD2 matches at 11 bases. CDR1 SGDLS and CDR2 YYNGEE come from the germline V gene. This CDR3 spans 16 amino acids. V dropped 3 bases and J dropped 7; count of bases not matched to a gene: 12. Here the CDR3 reads CASSEAPGLAVGEQYF. The CDR3, as DNA: TGTGCCAGCAGCGAGGCCCCGGGACTAGCGGTCGGGGAGCAGTACTTC.

The chain combines TRBV12-3 or TRBV12-4 with TRBJ2-7; D call uncertain. V lost 4 bases and J 0 bases, leaving 4 bases between the germline ends. The CDR3 runs to 12 residues. Here the CDR3 DNA reads TGTGCCAGCAGTTCCCTCTCCTACGAGCAGTACTTC. Protein: CASSSLSYEQYF.

The genes are TRBV15 and TRBJ1-5; 8 bases match TRBD1. There are 13 residues in the CDR3. Trimming removed 5 bases from V and 6 bases from J; junction bases left unmatched: 3. Germline V CDR1 and CDR2: LNHNV, YYDKDF (reference sequence). The CDR3 DNA follows: TGTGCCACCAGCCAGACAGGGGCTCAGCCCCAGCATTTT. Its translation: CATSQTGAQPQHF. The full variable domain, with the rest looked up from reference TRBV15 and TRBJ1-5, is DAMVIQNPRYQVTQFGKPVTLSCSQTLNHNVMYWYQQKSSQAPKLLFHYYDKDFNNEADTPDNFQSRRPNTSFCFLDIRSPGLGDTAMYLCATSQTGAQPQHFGDGTRLSIL.

This clone was counted only a few times. The chain links TRBV19 to TRBJ1-3; D unclear. Between the trimmed V and J ends, which lost 9 bases and 4 bases, there was a span of 13 bases. The CDR3 length is 13 residues. CDR1 and CDR2 (germline): LNHDA, SQIVND (reference sequence). The DNA of the CDR3 is TGTGCCAGCCAGGCCCAGTACGGAAACACCATATATTTT. Translation gives CASQAQYGNTIYF.

The sample holds one count of this clone. The chain uses TRBV7-9 and TRBJ2-1; 12 bases are shared with TRBD2. The CDR3 is made up of 18 amino acids. Germline V gene sequence: CDR1 SEHNR, CDR2 FQNEAQ (reference sequence). V lost 1 base to trimming and J lost 0 bases; unmatched junction nucleotides: 4. In nucleotides, the CDR3 is TGTGCCAGCAGCTTAGGGCTAGCGGGAGGGCCCTCCTACAATGAGCAGTTCTTC. This translates into CASSLGLAGGPSYNEQFF.

The V gene is TRBV6-2 or TRBV6-3, the J gene TRBJ1-1, with TRBD1 as a possible D gene (5 bases). Germline-derived CDR1 and CDR2 are MNHEY and SVGEGT. The CDR3 sequence is 14 residues long. The V end lost 5 bases, the J end lost 1 base, and 11 bases lay between the germline ends. The CDR3 DNA is TGTGCCAGCAGTCCCGCAGGGAAGAACACTGAAGCTTTCTTT. Translating it yields CASSPAGKNTEAFF.

The gene calls are TRBV7-2 and TRBJ2-7, with D perhaps TRBD2 (5 bases). Germline V CDR1 and CDR2: SGHTA, FQGNSA. Trimming left V 7 bases short and J 0 bases short, with 16 bases between. The CDR3 loop spans 15 amino acids. The CDR3: CASIPDSESSYEQYF. The CDR3 nucleotides read TGTGCCAGCATCCCGGATAGCGAAAGCTCCTACGAGCAGTACTTC.

This sequence joins TRBV5-1 and TRBJ2-2; 11 nucleotides match TRBD2. The germline gives CDR1 SGHRS, CDR2 YFSETQ. V was clipped by 2 bases and J by 1 base; unmatched bases: 10. The CDR3 length is 19 residues. The CDR3 region has the DNA TGCGCCAGCAGCTTACTACTAGCGGGAGTTTTTGGGAACACCGGGGAGCTGTTTTTT. It encodes CASSLLLAGVFGNTGELFF. The variable domain in full, with the rest retrieved from reference TRBV5-1 and TRBJ2-2, is KAGVTQTPRYLIKTRGQQVTLSCSPISGHRSVSWYQQTPGQGLQFLFEYFSETQRNKGNFPGRFSGRQFSNSRSEMNVSTLELGDSALYLCASSLLLAGVFGNTGELFFGEGSRLTVL.

The chain links TRBV6-5 to TRBJ2-7; 8 bases match TRBD1. This CDR3 comprises 13 residues. The V segment lost 7 bases and the J segment 7 bases; nucleotides outside the gene matches: 9. Germline lookup yields CDR1 MNHEY and CDR2 SVGAGI. CDR3 in DNA: TGTGCCAGCACACTGGGCAGGGGGCTTGAGCAGTACTTC. It translates to CASTLGRGLEQYF.

This clone was observed a single time. This chain joins TRBV7-2 and TRBJ2-7; 8 positions match TRBD2. V lost 4 bases to trimming and J lost 2 bases; unmatched junction nucleotides: 4. Germline V gives CDR1 SGHTA, CDR2 FQGNSA. CDR3 size: 14 residues. The CDR3, as DNA: TGTGCCAGCAGCTCACTAGCGGTACCCTACGAGCAGTACTTC. This encodes CASSSLAVPYEQYF.

This chain links TRBV5-4 with TRBJ2-7; 12 nucleotides align to TRBD2. J gave up 2 bases and V 3 bases, and 15 bases lay outside the gene matches. The CDR3 runs 19 residues. In germline, CDR1 is SGHNT, CDR2 YYREEE (reference sequence). CDR3 in DNA: TGTGCCAGCAGCTACTGGACTAGCGGGACCTCCCCCACTCCCTACGAGCAGTACTTC. It is translated as CASSYWTSGTSPTPYEQYF.

V usage is TRBV19 and J usage is TRBJ2-3; TRBD1 matches 7 bases. V trimming: 9 bases; J trimming: 3 bases; junction bases outside the gene matches: 6. CDR1 is LNHDA, CDR2 SQIVND, per germline (reference sequence). The CDR3 consists of 13 residues. In nucleotides, the CDR3 is TGTGCCAGCCGACAGGGATCGACAGATACGCAGTATTTT. Translated, it gives CASRQGSTDTQYF.